This record looks at one T cell receptor beta chain sequence and its context. Its matching antigen is unknown. Trimming removed 3 bases from V and 7 bases from J; junction bases left unmatched: 2. Looked up from germline, CDR1 is SGHAT and CDR2 is FQNNGV. CDR3 length equals 13 residues. The data were obtained in a study of response to subunit inactivated influenza vaccine. Study outcomes and limitations: The authors offered the suggestion that each seasonal influenza vaccination recruits few new T cells.

TCRdb processed the RT-PCR reads anew with MiXCR; each CDR3 protein has one entry. Of around 760,000 distinct CDR3 sequences detected, roughly 14% appear once; the ten largest clones hold 6% to 7%. The sample was PBMCs from blood, taken approximately 15 days before vaccination. This TCR came from a man over 45 who received an inactivated influenza vaccine. V gene TRBV11-2 combines with J gene TRBJ2-2; 7 nucleotides match TRBD1. The CDR3 nucleotides read TGTGCCAGCAGCTTGACAGGGCTCGGGGAGCTGTTTTTT. It translates to CASSLTGLGELFF.